Below, 8 T cell receptor beta chains from the same sample are listed, as sequenced in a study of T cells in Graves' hyperthyroidism and ophthalmopathy. Amplification of TCR beta CDR3 regions was performed using RNA transcripts as template. Using the HTBI primer set, a first-round RT-PCR was run on the TCR CDR3. TCRdb re-called the multiplex PCR reads with MiXCR, one entry per CDR3 protein. The sample shows 500,000 to 550,000 distinct CDR3 sequences, about 20% of them seen only once. Sequencing input: blood. Receptors originate from a man aged 40-50 years with Graves' ophthalmopathy.

This clonotype was recorded many times. The chain uses TRBV12-3 or TRBV12-4 and TRBJ2-7, with 7 bases matching TRBD2. The CDR3 is made up of 14 amino acids. The V segment lost 5 bases and the J segment 2 bases; nucleotides outside the gene matches: 6. CDR3 nucleotide sequence: TGTGCCAGCAGTGTTTCCGGGAGGACCTACGAGCAGTACTTC. Protein: CASSVSGRTYEQYF.

This clonotype was observed at least ten times. This sequence joins TRBV7-2 and TRBJ2-1, with 7 nucleotides matching TRBD2. CDR1 is SGHTA and CDR2 is FQGNSA in the germline V gene. This CDR3 comprises 15 residues. V gave up 4 bases and J gave up 8 bases; unmatched junction bases: 11. The CDR3 is CASSWGGTTGDEQFF. The CDR3 coding sequence is TGTGCCAGCAGCTGGGGTGGGACTACGGGGGATGAGCAGTTCTTC.

About this clonotype: With a much larger clone just one base away, this may be a read error. The rearrangement links TRBV11-1 to TRBJ2-7, with D unresolved. V lost 3 bases and J lost 0, with 15 bases in between. CDR1 is SGHAT, CDR2 FQDESV, per germline (reference sequence). This CDR3 is 16 amino acids long. The CDR3 protein is CASSFTMADFSYEQYF. CDR3 bases: TGTGCCAGCAGCTTTACCATGGCAGACTTCTCCTACGAGCAGTACTTC.

The chain joins TRBV6-4 to TRBJ2-2; unclear D gene. Germline lookup yields CDR1 MRHNA and CDR2 SNTAGT. Trimming took 5 bases from V and 1 from J, leaving 8 bases between them. This CDR3 is built from 14 residues. In DNA form, the CDR3 reads TGTGCCAGCAGTTCCGACTTGAACACCGGGGAGCTGTTTTTT. This sequence encodes CASSSDLNTGELFF.

The gene calls are TRBV12-3 or TRBV12-4 and TRBJ1-5; perhaps TRBD1 as D (5 bases). V dropped 8 bases and J dropped 4 bases, with 15 bases sitting between them. This CDR3 is 14 amino acids long. This chain's CDR3 is CASGEQARNQPQHF. The CDR3 nucleotides read TGTGCCAGCGGAGAACAGGCTCGGAATCAGCCCCAGCATTTT.

This chain links TRBV7-9 with TRBJ1-2; TRBD1 might be the D (5 bases). Trimming cost V 6 bases and J 3 bases, with 17 bases left between them. Germline CDR1 and CDR2: SEHNR and FQNEAQ (reference sequence). The CDR3 totals 15 residues. The CDR3 spells CASRSPSGDDYGYTF. CDR3 nucleotides: TGTGCCAGCAGAAGCCCTTCGGGGGACGACTATGGCTACACCTTC.

This clonotype was seen only a few times. This chain uses TRBV4-1 with TRBJ2-3; 10 bases map to TRBD2. This CDR3 has 18 amino acids. CDR1 is MGHRA, CDR2 YSYEKL, per germline. J was trimmed by 0 bases and V by 2 bases; bases with no gene match: 8. The CDR3 here is CASSQSLRTSGSTDTQYF. CDR3 coding DNA: TGCGCCAGCAGCCAATCTCTTCGGACTAGCGGAAGCACAGATACGCAGTATTTT.

About this clonotype: Mismatch with germline at one junction end may stem from a read error. This chain joins TRBV20-1 and TRBJ1-6; 8 positions agree with TRBD1. In germline, CDR1 is DFQATT, CDR2 SNEGSKA (reference sequence). There are 14 residues in the CDR3. The CDR3 here is CSARAGGLNSPFHF. The CDR3 DNA is TGCAGTGCTAGGGCAGGGGGCCTTAATTCACCCTTCCACTTT.